This T cell receptor (beta chain) was captured by sequencing in a study of response to subunit inactivated influenza vaccine. Germline CDR1 reads LNHNV; CDR2 reads YYDKDF (reference sequence). This CDR3 region has 15 residues. Deletions cut 5 bases from V and 7 bases from J, with 20 bases between. TCRdb used MiXCR to reprocess the RT-PCR reads, holding one entry per CDR3 protein. The sample lists hundreds of thousands of distinct CDR3 sequences; approximately 24% were seen once. General observations from the study: Each seasonal influenza vaccination recruits few new T cells, the authors suggested.

About this clonotype: The antigen remains undetermined.

This rearrangement joins TRBV15 to TRBJ1-2; the D is unclear. The TCR comes from a man aged 50-60 years who received an inactivated influenza vaccine. The sample here was CD4+ T cells sorted from PBMCs, taken 5 days after vaccination. CDR3 sequence (DNA): TGTGCCACCAGCGGTGGTGGGCACCGGGCTGGTGGCTACACCTTC. This sequence encodes CATSGGGHRAGGYTF.